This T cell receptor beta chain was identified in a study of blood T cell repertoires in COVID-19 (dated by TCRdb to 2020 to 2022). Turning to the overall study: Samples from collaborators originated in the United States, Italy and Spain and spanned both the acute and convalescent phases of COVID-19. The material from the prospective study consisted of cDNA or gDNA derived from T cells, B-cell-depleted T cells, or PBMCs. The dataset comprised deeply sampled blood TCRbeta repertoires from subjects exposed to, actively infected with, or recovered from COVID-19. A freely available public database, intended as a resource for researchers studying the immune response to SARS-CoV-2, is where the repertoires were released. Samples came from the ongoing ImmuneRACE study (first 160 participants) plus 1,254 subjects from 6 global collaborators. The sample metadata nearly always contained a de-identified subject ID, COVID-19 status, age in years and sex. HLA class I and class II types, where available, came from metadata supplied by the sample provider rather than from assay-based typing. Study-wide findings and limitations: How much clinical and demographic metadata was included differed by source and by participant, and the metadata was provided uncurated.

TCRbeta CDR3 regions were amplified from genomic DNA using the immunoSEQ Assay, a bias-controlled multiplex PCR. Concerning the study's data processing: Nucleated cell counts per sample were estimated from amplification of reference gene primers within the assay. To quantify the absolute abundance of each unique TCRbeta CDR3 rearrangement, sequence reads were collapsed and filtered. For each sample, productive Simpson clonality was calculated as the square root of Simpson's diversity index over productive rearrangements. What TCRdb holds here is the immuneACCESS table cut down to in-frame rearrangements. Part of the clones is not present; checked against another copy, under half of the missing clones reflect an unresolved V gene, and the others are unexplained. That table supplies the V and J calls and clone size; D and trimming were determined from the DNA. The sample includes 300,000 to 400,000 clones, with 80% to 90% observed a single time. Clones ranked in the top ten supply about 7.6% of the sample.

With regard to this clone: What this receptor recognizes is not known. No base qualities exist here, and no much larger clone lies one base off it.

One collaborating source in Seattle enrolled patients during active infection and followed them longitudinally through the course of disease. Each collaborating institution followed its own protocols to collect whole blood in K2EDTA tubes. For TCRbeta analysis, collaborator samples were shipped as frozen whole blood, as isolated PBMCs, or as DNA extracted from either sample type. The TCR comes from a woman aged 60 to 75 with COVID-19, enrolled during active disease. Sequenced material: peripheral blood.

The bases are TGTGCCTGGAGTGGGGTCGGCAGGAACAATCAGCCCCAGCATTTT. It is translated as CAWSGVGRNNQPQHF. The chain links TRBV30 with TRBJ1-5; confidence is insufficient to name the D gene. The CDR3 contains 15 residues, cysteine and phenylalanine counted. Only the CDR3 DNA stays, 45 bases, in frame from base 1. V is reduced by 1 base and J by 3 bases, leaving a spacing of 13 bases between them. CDR1 GTSNPN and CDR2 SVGIG were looked up in the germline V gene (reference sequence). The CDR3, completed at both ends by the reference TRBV30 and TRBJ1-5 genes, gives the full variable domain SQTIHQWPATLVQPVGSPLSLECTVEGTSNPNLYWYRQAAGRGLQLLFYSVGIGQISSEVPQNLSASRPQDRQFILSSKKLLLSDSGFYLCAWSGVGRNNQPQHFGDGTRLSIL.